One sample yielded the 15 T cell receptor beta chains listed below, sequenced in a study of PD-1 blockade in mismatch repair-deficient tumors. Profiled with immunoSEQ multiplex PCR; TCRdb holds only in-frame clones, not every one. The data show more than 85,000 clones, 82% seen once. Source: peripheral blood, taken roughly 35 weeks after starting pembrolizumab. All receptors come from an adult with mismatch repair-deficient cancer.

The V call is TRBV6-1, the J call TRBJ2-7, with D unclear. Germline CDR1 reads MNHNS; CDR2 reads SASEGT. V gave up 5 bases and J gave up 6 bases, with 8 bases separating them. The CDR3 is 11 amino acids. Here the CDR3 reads CASSTSREQYF. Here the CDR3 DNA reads TGTGCCAGCAGTACGTCCCGCGAGCAGTACTTC.

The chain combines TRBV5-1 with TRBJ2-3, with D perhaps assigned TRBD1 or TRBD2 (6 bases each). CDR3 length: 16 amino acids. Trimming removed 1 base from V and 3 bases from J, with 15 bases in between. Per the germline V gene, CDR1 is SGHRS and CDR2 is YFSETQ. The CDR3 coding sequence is TGCGCCAGCAGCTTGAAGGGAGGAACAGGGACAGATACGCAGTATTTT. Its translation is CASSLKGGTGTDTQYF. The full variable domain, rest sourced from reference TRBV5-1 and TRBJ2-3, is KAGVTQTPRYLIKTRGQQVTLSCSPISGHRSVSWYQQTPGQGLQFLFEYFSETQRNKGNFPGRFSGRQFSNSRSEMNVSTLELGDSALYLCASSLKGGTGTDTQYFGPGTRLTVL.

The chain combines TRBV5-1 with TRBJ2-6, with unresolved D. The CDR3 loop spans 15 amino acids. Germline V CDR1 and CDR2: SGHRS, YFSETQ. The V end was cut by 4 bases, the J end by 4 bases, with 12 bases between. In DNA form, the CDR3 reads TGCGCCAGCAGCGTTCTATCCGTCGGGGCCAACGTCCTGACTTTC. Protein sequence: CASSVLSVGANVLTF.

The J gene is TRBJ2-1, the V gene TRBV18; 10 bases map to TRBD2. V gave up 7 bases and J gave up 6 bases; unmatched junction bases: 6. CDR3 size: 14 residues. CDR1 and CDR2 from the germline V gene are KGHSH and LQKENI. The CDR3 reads CASFTSSGSNEQFF. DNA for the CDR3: TGTGCCAGCTTCACCTCTAGCGGGAGCAATGAGCAGTTCTTC.

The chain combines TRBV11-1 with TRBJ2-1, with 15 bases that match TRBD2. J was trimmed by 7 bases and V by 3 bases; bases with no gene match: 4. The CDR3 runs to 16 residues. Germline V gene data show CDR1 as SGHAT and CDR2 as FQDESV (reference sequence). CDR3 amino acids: CASSFGLAGGPNEQFF. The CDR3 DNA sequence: TGTGCCAGCAGCTTCGGACTAGCGGGAGGGCCGAATGAGCAGTTCTTC.

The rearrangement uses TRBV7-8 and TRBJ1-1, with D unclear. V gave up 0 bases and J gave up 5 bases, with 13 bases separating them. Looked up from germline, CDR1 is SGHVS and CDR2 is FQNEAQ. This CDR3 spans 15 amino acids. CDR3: CASSLAYGRKTEAFF. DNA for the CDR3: TGTGCCAGCAGCTTAGCGTACGGCAGAAAGACTGAAGCTTTCTTT. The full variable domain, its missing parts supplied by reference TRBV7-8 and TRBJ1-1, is GAGVSQSPRYKVAKRGQDVALRCDPISGHVSLFWYQQALGQGPEFLTYFQNEAQLDKSGLPSDRFFAERPEGSVSTLKIQRTQQEDSAVYLCASSLAYGRKTEAFFGQGTRLTVV.

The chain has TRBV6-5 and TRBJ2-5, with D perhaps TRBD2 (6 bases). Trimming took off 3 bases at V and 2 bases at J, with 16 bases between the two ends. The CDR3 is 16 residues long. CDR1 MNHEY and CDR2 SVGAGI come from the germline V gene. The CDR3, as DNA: TGTGCCAGCAGTTATTCAGGCCTAGCGAATCAAGAGACCCAGTACTTC. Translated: CASSYSGLANQETQYF.

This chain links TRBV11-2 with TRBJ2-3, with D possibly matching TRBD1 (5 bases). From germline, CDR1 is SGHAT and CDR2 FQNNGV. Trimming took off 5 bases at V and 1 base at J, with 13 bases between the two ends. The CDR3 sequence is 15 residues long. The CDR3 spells CASSEDTGGTDTQYF. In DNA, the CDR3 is TGTGCCAGCAGCGAGGACACAGGTGGCACAGATACGCAGTATTTT.

CDR3 region: CASSQYQETQYF. For the CDR3, the DNA is TGTGCCAGCAGCCAGTACCAAGAGACCCAGTACTTC. The chain couples TRBV19 to TRBJ2-5; D not certain. Per germline, CDR1 LNHDA and CDR2 SQIVND (reference sequence). This CDR3 has 12 amino acids. V lost 9 bases and J 0 bases, leaving 8 bases between the germline ends.

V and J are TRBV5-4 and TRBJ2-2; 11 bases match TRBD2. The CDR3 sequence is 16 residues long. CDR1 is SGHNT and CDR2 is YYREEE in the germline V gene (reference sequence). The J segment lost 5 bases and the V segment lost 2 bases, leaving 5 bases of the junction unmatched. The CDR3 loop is CASSFKLAGGTGELFF. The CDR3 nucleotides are TGTGCCAGCAGCTTTAAGCTAGCGGGAGGAACCGGGGAGCTGTTTTTT.

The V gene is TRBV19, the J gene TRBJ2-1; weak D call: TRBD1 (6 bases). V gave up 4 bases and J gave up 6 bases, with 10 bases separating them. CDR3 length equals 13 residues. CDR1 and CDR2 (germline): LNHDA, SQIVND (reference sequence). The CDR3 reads CASSRGHVNEQFF. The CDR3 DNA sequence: TGTGCCAGTAGTAGGGGACACGTCAATGAGCAGTTCTTC.

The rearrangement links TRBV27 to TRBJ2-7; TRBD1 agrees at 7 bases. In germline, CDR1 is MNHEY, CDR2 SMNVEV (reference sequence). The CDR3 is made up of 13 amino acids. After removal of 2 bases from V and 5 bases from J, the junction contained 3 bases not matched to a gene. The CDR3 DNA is TGTGCCAGCAGTTTAATAGGGGGCGACGAGCAGTACTTC. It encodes CASSLIGGDEQYF.

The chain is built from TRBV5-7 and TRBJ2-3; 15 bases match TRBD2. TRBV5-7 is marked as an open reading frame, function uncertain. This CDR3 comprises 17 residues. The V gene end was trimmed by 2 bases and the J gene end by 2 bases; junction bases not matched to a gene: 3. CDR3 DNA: TGTGCCAGCAGCTTAGGACTAGCGGGAGGGCCCACAGATACGCAGTATTTT. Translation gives CASSLGLAGGPTDTQYF.

The CDR3 DNA is TGTGCCAGCAGCTTGGACAGGGGGCGAAACACCATATATTTT. Translation: CASSLDRGRNTIYF. The genes are TRBV7-9 and TRBJ1-3; 11 bases agree with TRBD1. CDR1 and CDR2 (germline): SEHNR, FQNEAQ (reference sequence). The CDR3 sequence is 14 residues long. V was pared by 3 bases and J by 5 bases, with 0 bases of the junction left unmatched.

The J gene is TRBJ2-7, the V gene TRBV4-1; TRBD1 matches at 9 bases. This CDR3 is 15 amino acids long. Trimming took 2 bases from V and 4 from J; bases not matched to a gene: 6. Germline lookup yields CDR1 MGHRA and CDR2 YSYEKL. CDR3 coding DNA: TGCGCCAGCAGCCAATATCCGGGACAGGGATACGAGCAGTACTTC. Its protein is CASSQYPGQGYEQYF.